The 2 T cell receptor beta chains presented below share a single source sample, sequenced in a study of T cell repertoires in cytomegalovirus infection. No antigens are known for them. Via MiXCR, TCRdb re-called the reads, giving one row per CDR3 protein. The table includes about 500,000 distinct CDR3 sequences, around a third detected once. This material consisted of cultured PBMCs, taken from culture after CMV antigen stimulation. These receptor sequences come from a human donor in good health (CMV status not recorded). Some clones in this sample may be carry-over from other donors' samples.

V and J are TRBV6-2 or TRBV6-3 and TRBJ2-7; no firm D call. The CDR3 has 15 amino acids. Germline V gene lookup returns CDR1 MNHEY and CDR2 SVGEGT. V was shortened by 0 bases and J by 3 bases, with 12 bases between the two germline ends. DNA of the CDR3: TGTGCCAGCAGTTACTCAACAGATCCCTTCTACGAGCAGTACTTC. Its protein is CASSYSTDPFYEQYF.

This sequence joins TRBV6-6 and TRBJ1-1; 10 bases align to TRBD1. J was trimmed by 4 bases and V by 5 bases; bases with no gene match: 7. The CDR3 loop spans 15 amino acids. CDR1 is MNHNY, CDR2 SVGAGI, per germline (reference sequence). CDR3 bases: TGTGCCAGCAGTGACACCGGGACAGGGGTCACTGAAGCTTTCTTT. Protein: CASSDTGTGVTEAFF.